This entry is about one TCR beta chain. No antigen is known for it. Some clones are missing from TCRdb's copy, which holds only in-frame ones; the method was immunoSEQ multiplex PCR. Of approximately 64,000 clones in the sample, 70% to 90% are singletons; the top ten hold approximately 3%. This record comes from a study of OX40 agonist ivuxolimab in advanced cancers. Overall study context: Dose-escalation patients had hepatocellular carcinoma, melanoma, renal cell or head and neck cancer.

Sampling of blood occurred at baseline, cycle 4 day 1, and cycle 7 day 1. Germline assignment: CDR1 SGHVT and CDR2 SQSDAQ. The V and J ends lost 2 bases and 0 bases, in that order; junction bases with no gene match: 16. The CDR3 has 19 residues. General study findings and limits: CD8+ T cells showed, on average, more clonal expansion than CD4+ cells.

This specimen was CD4+ or CD8+ T cells sorted from blood, taken in a trial of the OX40 agonist ivuxolimab. This chain joins TRBV7-4 and TRBJ2-7; 7 bases fit TRBD2. This clonotype originated in an adult with an advanced solid tumor such as melanoma, head and neck, liver or kidney cancer. The DNA of the CDR3 is TGTGCCAGCAGCTTAAATACGGCGAAGCGGGACGGTGACTCCTACGAGCAGTACTTC. It specifies CASSLNTAKRDGDSYEQYF.